The rows below give T cell receptor beta chains drawn from one sample of a study of blood T cell repertoires in COVID-19. TCRdb keeps only in-frame clones here, not all; method: immunoSEQ multiplex PCR. This table holds more than 150,000 clones, more than 80% found once. The specimen sequenced was peripheral blood. The source of these receptors is a man aged 60-69 years with acute or convalescent COVID-19. CDR3s leave out the opening cysteine and the closing phenylalanine or tryptophan.

V gene	J gene	CDR3 protein
TRBV6-2/TRBV6-3	TRBJ2-1	ASSHAWGQGGNEQF
TRBV7-9	TRBJ1-1	ASSPRGTGGKAF
TRBV2	TRBJ1-1	ASSEGGTGRTAF
TRBV11-2	TRBJ2-7	ASRLPGQGKEQY
TRBV19	TRBJ1-5	ASIGRGGSQPQH
TRBV20-1	TRBJ1-2	SASSGGGGYT
TRBV4-2	TRBJ1-2	ASSQDGTANYGYT
TRBV20-1	TRBJ1-1	SAGGQRAF
TRBV7-6	TRBJ2-3	ASSPLAPDTQY
TRBV6-5	TRBJ1-2	ASSYDRRDGYT
TRBV18	TRBJ1-2	ASSPTGQGGFT
TRBV6-5	TRBJ1-1	ASTKGLTNTEAF
TRBV5-8	TRBJ2-7	ASNEEQGISYEQY
TRBV14	TRBJ1-6	ASSKDRGYRSPLH
TRBV2	TRBJ2-2	ASSTRTSGQLF
TRBV5-1	TRBJ1-5	ASSPDTGNQPQH
TRBV7-9	TRBJ2-1	ASSLRADSSYNEQF
TRBV7-2	TRBJ2-3	ASSLNGGGNTDTQY
TRBV12-5	TRBJ1-5	ASERGGGGNQPQH
TRBV4-2	TRBJ2-2	ASSQAVTGSKELF
TRBV4-2	TRBJ2-6	ASSPMGQGLSGANVLT
TRBV18	TRBJ2-7	ASSRALPSSYEQY
TRBV10-3	TRBJ1-2	AISDDNRGGGYT
TRBV9	TRBJ1-2	ASEGRSYGYT
TRBV2	TRBJ1-4	ASSQGGATNEKLF
TRBV7-8	TRBJ1-5	ASSLQYSNQPQH
TRBV5-1	TRBJ2-3	ASSQAGTSGRTDTQY
TRBV9	TRBJ1-5	ASTRRSGNQPQH
TRBV4-1	TRBJ1-2	ASSWDSLDYGYT
TRBV3-1/TRBV3-2	TRBJ2-3	ASSSGLPSTNTQY
TRBV5-1	TRBJ2-3	ASSLALDKAFLWDTQY
TRBV9	TRBJ2-5	ASSSGTSGGAGETQY
TRBV5-1	TRBJ2-5	ASSPGGAHETQY
TRBV3-1/TRBV3-2	TRBJ1-3	ASSQGASGNTIY
TRBV10-1	TRBJ1-1	ASKGGMNTEAF
TRBV11-2	TRBJ1-2	ASRTGYQTFGYT
TRBV5-5	TRBJ2-5	ASSLAGRGGKGETQY
TRBV4-1	TRBJ1-2	ASSPMTNPRAYGYT
TRBV12-3/TRBV12-4	TRBJ2-2	ASSSSNTGELF
TRBV6-1	TRBJ2-7	ASSDEPGQTYEQY
TRBV9	TRBJ1-1	ASSVDSGLDTEAF
TRBV18	TRBJ2-3	ASSPRLTRETTTDTQY
TRBV7-2	TRBJ2-1	ASSTSPGLESNEQF
TRBV18	TRBJ2-7	ASSPFTGARSSYEQY
TRBV7-6	TRBJ2-1	ASSRPGQGINEQF
TRBV7-9	TRBJ2-7	ASSLSAGDEQY
TRBV2	TRBJ2-1	ASTLGLADYNEQF
TRBV7-2	TRBJ2-2	ASSFSGGAGELF
TRBV3-1/TRBV3-2	TRBJ2-3	ASSQFQGSDTQY
TRBV10-3	TRBJ1-1	AIHPVNTEAF
TRBV6-2/TRBV6-3	TRBJ1-1	ASSWRGHTEAF
TRBV5-4	TRBJ2-1	ASSLGLAGPLAYNEQF
TRBV18	TRBJ2-5	ASSPQYKRGYQETQY
TRBV5-1	TRBJ2-7	ASSLGGTGTTYEQY
TRBV7-9	TRBJ2-1	ASSLEAGANNEQF
TRBV3-1/TRBV3-2	TRBJ2-1	ASSKQGGTSFGVQF
TRBV5-1	TRBJ1-5	ASSLETGSNQPQH